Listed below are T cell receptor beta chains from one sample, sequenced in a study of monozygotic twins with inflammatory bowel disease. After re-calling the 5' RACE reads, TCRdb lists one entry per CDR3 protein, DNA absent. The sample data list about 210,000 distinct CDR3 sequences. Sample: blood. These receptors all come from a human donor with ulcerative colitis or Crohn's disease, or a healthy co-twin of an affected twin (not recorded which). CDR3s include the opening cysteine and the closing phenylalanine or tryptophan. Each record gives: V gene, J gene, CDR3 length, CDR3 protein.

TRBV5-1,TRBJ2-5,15,CASSPGLAGQETQYF
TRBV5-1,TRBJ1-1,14,CASRDLYGGTEAFF
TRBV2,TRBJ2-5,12,CASSEGQETQYF
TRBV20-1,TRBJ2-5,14,CSAWTGAREETQYF
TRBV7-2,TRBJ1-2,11,CASSSARGYTF
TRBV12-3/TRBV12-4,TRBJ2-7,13,CASSIGGRYEQYF
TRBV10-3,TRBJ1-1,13,CACKPGLYTEAFF
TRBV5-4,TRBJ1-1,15,CASSPTQGLGTEAFF
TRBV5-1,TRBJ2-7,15,CASSLGTSGLREQYF
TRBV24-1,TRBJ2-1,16,CATSEPGQGLYNEQFF
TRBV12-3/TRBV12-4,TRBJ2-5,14,CASSLSQLQETQYF
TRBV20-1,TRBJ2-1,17,CSAYLSGRAGSYNEQFF
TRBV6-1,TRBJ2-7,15,CASSPRASGPREQYF
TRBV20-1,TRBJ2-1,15,CSASPGQGTYNEQFF
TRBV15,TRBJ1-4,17,CATSRDGAAGLNEKLFF
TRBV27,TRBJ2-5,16,CASSLRVVRGWETQYF
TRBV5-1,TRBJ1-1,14,CASSPNGVGTEAFF
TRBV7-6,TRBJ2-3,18,CASSSLAGAVPSTDTQYF
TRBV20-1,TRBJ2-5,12,CSARDVAETQYF
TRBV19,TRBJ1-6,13,CASKAGYNSPLHF
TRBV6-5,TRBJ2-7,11,CASSYAYEQYF
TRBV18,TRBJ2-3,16,CASSPPPVSDTDTQYF
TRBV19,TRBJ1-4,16,CASSTTRQGYNEKLFF
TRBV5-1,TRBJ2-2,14,CASSRTSGTGELFF
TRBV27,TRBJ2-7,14,CASSPRGTGNEQYF
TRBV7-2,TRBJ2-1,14,CAAAGRSGANEQFF